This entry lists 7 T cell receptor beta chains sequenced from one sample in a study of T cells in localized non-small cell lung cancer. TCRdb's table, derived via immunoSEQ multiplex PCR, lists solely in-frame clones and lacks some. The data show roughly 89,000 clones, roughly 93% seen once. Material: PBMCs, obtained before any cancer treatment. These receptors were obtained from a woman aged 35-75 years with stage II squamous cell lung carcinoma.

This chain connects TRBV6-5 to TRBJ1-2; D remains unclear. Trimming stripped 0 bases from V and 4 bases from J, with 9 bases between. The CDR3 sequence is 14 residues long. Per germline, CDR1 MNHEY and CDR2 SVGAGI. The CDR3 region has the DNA TGTGCCAGCAGTTACTCAGTTCAGTTCTATGGCTACACCTTC. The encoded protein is CASSYSVQFYGYTF.

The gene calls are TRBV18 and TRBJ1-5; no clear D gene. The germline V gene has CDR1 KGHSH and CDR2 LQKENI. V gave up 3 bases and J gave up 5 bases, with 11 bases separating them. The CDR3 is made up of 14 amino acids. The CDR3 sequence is CASSPGTGDQPQHF. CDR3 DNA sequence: TGTGCCAGCTCACCGGGCACGGGCGATCAGCCCCAGCATTTT. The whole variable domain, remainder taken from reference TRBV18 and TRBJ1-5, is NAGVMQNPRHLVRRRGQEARLRCSPMKGHSHVYWYRQLPEEGLKFMVYLQKENIIDESGMPKERFSAEFPKEGPSILRIQQVVRGDSAAYFCASSPGTGDQPQHFGDGTRLSIL.

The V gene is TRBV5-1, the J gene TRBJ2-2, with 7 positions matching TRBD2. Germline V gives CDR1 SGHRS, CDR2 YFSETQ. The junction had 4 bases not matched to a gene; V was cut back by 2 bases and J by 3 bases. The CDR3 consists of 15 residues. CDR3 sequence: CASSFAGAYTGELFF. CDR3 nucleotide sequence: TGCGCCAGCAGCTTCGCGGGAGCATACACCGGGGAGCTGTTTTTT.

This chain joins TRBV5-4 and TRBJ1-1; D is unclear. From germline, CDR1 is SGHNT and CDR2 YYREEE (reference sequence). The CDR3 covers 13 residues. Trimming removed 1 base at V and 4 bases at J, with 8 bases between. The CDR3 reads CASSLTGITEAFF. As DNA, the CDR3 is TGTGCCAGCAGCTTGACGGGGATCACTGAAGCTTTCTTT.

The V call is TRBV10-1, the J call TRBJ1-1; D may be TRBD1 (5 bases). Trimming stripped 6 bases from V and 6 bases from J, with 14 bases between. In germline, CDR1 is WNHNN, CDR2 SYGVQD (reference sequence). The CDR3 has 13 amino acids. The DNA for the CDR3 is TGCGCCAGCAGCCTAACCAGAGGGGCTGAAGCTTTCTTT. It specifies CASSLTRGAEAFF.

The CDR3 loop reads CASSAGSSEAFF. The CDR3 DNA reads TGCGCCAGCAGTGCTGGGAGCTCCGAAGCTTTCTTT. The V and J genes are TRBV10-2 and TRBJ1-1; D is undetermined. Germline CDR1 reads WSHSY; CDR2 reads SAAADI. The CDR3 covers 12 residues. V was cut by 4 bases and J by 8 bases, with 11 bases left in between.

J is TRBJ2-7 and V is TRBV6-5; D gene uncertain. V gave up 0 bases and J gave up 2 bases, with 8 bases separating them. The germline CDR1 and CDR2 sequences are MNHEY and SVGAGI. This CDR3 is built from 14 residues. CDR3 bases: TGTGCCAGCAGTTACTCGAACCCCGCCTACGAGCAGTACTTC. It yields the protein CASSYSNPAYEQYF.